The rows below give T cell receptor beta chains drawn from one sample of a study of T cell responses to AZD1222 COVID-19 vaccine. Only in-frame clones appear in the TCRdb table, and some are missing; sequencing was by immunoSEQ multiplex PCR. This table has about 180,000 clones, around 89% appearing once. The input for sequencing was peripheral blood, taken 28 days after the second dose of the MenACWY control vaccine. These receptors were taken from an adult who received the MenACWY meningococcal vaccine as a control. Both conserved end residues are part of each CDR3. The order of the fields is V gene, J gene, CDR3 protein.

v_call: TRBV19
j_call: TRBJ1-5
cdr3_aa: CASSAKDRGNQPQHF

v_call: TRBV28
j_call: TRBJ2-7
cdr3_aa: CASSPRTWYSYEQYF

v_call: TRBV6-5
j_call: TRBJ2-7
cdr3_aa: CASRATGGSYEQYF

v_call: TRBV7-8
j_call: TRBJ2-7
cdr3_aa: CASSLTRQYEQYF

v_call: TRBV18
j_call: TRBJ2-4
cdr3_aa: CASSTEAKNIQYF

v_call: TRBV29-1
j_call: TRBJ1-1
cdr3_aa: CSAGTGPTEAFF

v_call: TRBV5-4
j_call: TRBJ2-2
cdr3_aa: CASSFDRASGELFF

v_call: TRBV30
j_call: TRBJ2-1
cdr3_aa: CAWSSGQGSYNEQFF

v_call: TRBV19
j_call: TRBJ2-2
cdr3_aa: CASSIGTGGNTGELFF

v_call: TRBV18
j_call: TRBJ1-2
cdr3_aa: CASSPLGQNNYGYTF

v_call: TRBV9
j_call: TRBJ1-5
cdr3_aa: CASSQQAYSNQPQHF

v_call: TRBV5-1
j_call: TRBJ2-7
cdr3_aa: CASSLWTPTSYEQYF

v_call: TRBV24-1
j_call: TRBJ1-1
cdr3_aa: CATRDTMNTEAFF

v_call: TRBV3-1/TRBV3-2
j_call: TRBJ1-2
cdr3_aa: CASSQESTGNYGYTF

v_call: TRBV6-6
j_call: TRBJ1-5
cdr3_aa: CASSPRGPQHF

v_call: TRBV7-2
j_call: TRBJ1-5
cdr3_aa: CASSLGQGPNQPQHF

v_call: TRBV3-1/TRBV3-2
j_call: TRBJ2-3
cdr3_aa: CASSPSCALARTDTQYF

v_call: TRBV7-2
j_call: TRBJ1-1
cdr3_aa: CASSLDRLSAEAFF

v_call: TRBV3-1/TRBV3-2
j_call: TRBJ1-4
cdr3_aa: CASSTTAGGEKLFF

v_call: TRBV29-1
j_call: TRBJ1-2
cdr3_aa: CSASGQGYGYTF

v_call: TRBV2
j_call: TRBJ1-2
cdr3_aa: CASSGTGSSYGYTF

v_call: TRBV9
j_call: TRBJ2-7
cdr3_aa: CASSPSSGAAPYEQYF

v_call: TRBV24-1
j_call: TRBJ2-3
cdr3_aa: CATSDETRGDTQYF

v_call: TRBV3-1/TRBV3-2
j_call: TRBJ1-6
cdr3_aa: CASKKHLRPYNSPLHF

v_call: TRBV7-9
j_call: TRBJ1-4
cdr3_aa: CASSDRGRNEKLFF

v_call: TRBV15
j_call: TRBJ2-2
cdr3_aa: CATSREARGPGELFF

v_call: TRBV11-3
j_call: TRBJ2-4
cdr3_aa: CASSSTGTGNIQYF

v_call: TRBV3-1/TRBV3-2
j_call: TRBJ2-3
cdr3_aa: CASSRAQISTDTQYF

v_call: TRBV12-3/TRBV12-4
j_call: TRBJ1-1
cdr3_aa: CASSLYYTEAFF

v_call: TRBV5-4
j_call: TRBJ2-4
cdr3_aa: CASSPEGLAKNIQYF

v_call: TRBV28
j_call: TRBJ2-7
cdr3_aa: CASSLAGAGNEQYF

v_call: TRBV19
j_call: TRBJ1-2
cdr3_aa: CASSFAQGNYGYTF

v_call: TRBV5-4
j_call: TRBJ2-7
cdr3_aa: CASSLSPYYEQYF

v_call: TRBV7-2
j_call: TRBJ1-2
cdr3_aa: CASSLEVRGGGYGYTF

v_call: TRBV5-1
j_call: TRBJ1-4
cdr3_aa: CASSFDPLEKLFF

v_call: TRBV19
j_call: TRBJ2-2
cdr3_aa: CASSRVLAGGTGELFF

v_call: TRBV27
j_call: TRBJ2-2
cdr3_aa: CASSPSRPHGELFF

v_call: TRBV5-4
j_call: TRBJ1-4
cdr3_aa: CASSLANPRGEKLFF

v_call: TRBV28
j_call: TRBJ1-2
cdr3_aa: CASEKGDHYGYTF

v_call: TRBV4-3
j_call: TRBJ2-2
cdr3_aa: CASSQANSLAGDYTGELFF

v_call: TRBV28
j_call: TRBJ1-5
cdr3_aa: CASRAGQPSNQPQHF

v_call: TRBV10-3
j_call: TRBJ2-7
cdr3_aa: CAISETVSYEQYF

v_call: TRBV9
j_call: TRBJ1-1
cdr3_aa: CASSGGTGGMNTEAFF

v_call: TRBV6-5
j_call: TRBJ1-5
cdr3_aa: CASSSGGGNQPQHF

v_call: TRBV7-9
j_call: TRBJ2-7
cdr3_aa: CASSYSSGGEQYF

v_call: TRBV28
j_call: TRBJ1-4
cdr3_aa: CASSSLHGSGGEKLFF

v_call: TRBV5-1
j_call: TRBJ2-7
cdr3_aa: CASRGLSSYEQYF

v_call: TRBV11-2
j_call: TRBJ1-1
cdr3_aa: CASSGGTGTEAFF

v_call: TRBV5-5
j_call: TRBJ1-6
cdr3_aa: CASSLTYSGTYNSPLHF

v_call: TRBV3-1/TRBV3-2
j_call: TRBJ1-4
cdr3_aa: CASSQRQGGSEKLFF

v_call: TRBV18
j_call: TRBJ1-1
cdr3_aa: CASSPGTGFGAFF

v_call: TRBV29-1
j_call: TRBJ1-2
cdr3_aa: CSVVAGMGNYGYTF

v_call: TRBV4-2
j_call: TRBJ2-7
cdr3_aa: CASSQGPSRGYEQYF

v_call: TRBV10-2
j_call: TRBJ1-3
cdr3_aa: CASSTTWTGRSGNTIYF